A selection of T cell receptor beta chains follows, all from one sample in a study of blood T cell repertoires in COVID-19. Sequenced by immunoSEQ multiplex PCR; TCRdb stores in-frame clones only, minus some. The repertoire holds more than 200,000 clones, with roughly 91% as singletons. The source material was PBMCs or T cells enriched from blood (not recorded which). The receptors here all came from a woman aged 25 to 39 who had recovered from COVID-19. CDR3s include the opening cysteine and the closing phenylalanine or tryptophan. Each record gives: D gene, J gene, V gene, clone size, CDR3 DNA, CDR3 protein. D genes are given only for firm matches. Expanded clones are given a class, and other clones once, few, many or no size at all.

d_call: NA; j_call: TRBJ1-3; v_call: TRBV7-6; clone_size: NA; cdr3_nt: TGTGCCAGCAGCTTAGATGGGGGGAGCTCTGGAAACACCATATATTTT; cdr3_aa: CASSLDGGSSGNTIYF
d_call: NA; j_call: TRBJ2-1; v_call: TRBV7-9; clone_size: NA; cdr3_nt: TGTGCCAGCAGCCCCCATTATGAGCAGTTCTTC; cdr3_aa: CASSPHYEQFF
d_call: TRBD2; j_call: TRBJ2-3; v_call: TRBV4-3; clone_size: NA; cdr3_nt: TGCGCCAGCAGCCAAGATTTGGGGCTAGCGGGGCCCCACACAGATACGCAGTATTTT; cdr3_aa: CASSQDLGLAGPHTDTQYF
d_call: NA; j_call: TRBJ2-1; v_call: TRBV5-4; clone_size: NA; cdr3_nt: TGTGCCAGCAGCTTGGACGGGGTGTCGCGGGAGCAGTTCTTC; cdr3_aa: CASSLDGVSREQFF
d_call: NA; j_call: TRBJ2-5; v_call: TRBV20-1; clone_size: NA; cdr3_nt: TGCAGTGCTAGTTCGGCAGGGGCGGTTGAGACCCAGTACTTC; cdr3_aa: CSASSAGAVETQYF
d_call: NA; j_call: TRBJ1-5; v_call: TRBV6-5; clone_size: once; cdr3_nt: TGTGCCAGCAGTTACTCCCACAGGTTCAATCAGCCCCAGCATTTT; cdr3_aa: CASSYSHRFNQPQHF
d_call: NA; j_call: TRBJ2-1; v_call: TRBV28; clone_size: few; cdr3_nt: TGTGCCAGCAGTCCCGGACTCCCCACGGGGGAGCAGTTCTTC; cdr3_aa: CASSPGLPTGEQFF
d_call: TRBD2; j_call: TRBJ2-3; v_call: TRBV13; clone_size: NA; cdr3_nt: TGTGCCAGCAGCAAAGGCGGCTGGCGGGAGTCGGTGGAAGATACGCAGTATTTT; cdr3_aa: CASSKGGWRESVEDTQYF
d_call: NA; j_call: TRBJ2-1; v_call: TRBV7-9; clone_size: NA; cdr3_nt: TGTGCCAGCAGCATTGCACCGGGACATTCCAACAATGAGCAGTTCTTC; cdr3_aa: CASSIAPGHSNNEQFF
d_call: NA; j_call: TRBJ1-1; v_call: TRBV18; clone_size: NA; cdr3_nt: TGTGCCAGCTCACCACTGGAGCTACGGGACACTGAAGCTTTCTTT; cdr3_aa: CASSPLELRDTEAFF
d_call: TRBD1; j_call: TRBJ1-4; v_call: TRBV28; clone_size: NA; cdr3_nt: TGTGCCAGCAGTTCTACACCGGGACAGGGGGCTGAAAAACTGTTTTTT; cdr3_aa: CASSSTPGQGAEKLFF
d_call: TRBD2; j_call: TRBJ2-3; v_call: TRBV12-5; clone_size: NA; cdr3_nt: TGTGCTAGTGGTTTGTCCACCCTAGCGGGAGGGCTGAATACGCAGTATTTT; cdr3_aa: CASGLSTLAGGLNTQYF
d_call: NA; j_call: TRBJ2-7; v_call: TRBV18; clone_size: NA; cdr3_nt: TGTGCCAGCTCATTCAGTTCCTACGAGCAGTACTTC; cdr3_aa: CASSFSSYEQYF
d_call: NA; j_call: TRBJ2-3; v_call: TRBV24-1; clone_size: NA; cdr3_nt: TGTGCCACCAGTGGGATTAGCGGAACTAGCACAGATACGCAGTATTTT; cdr3_aa: CATSGISGTSTDTQYF
d_call: TRBD2; j_call: TRBJ2-1; v_call: TRBV4-1; clone_size: NA; cdr3_nt: TGCGCCAGCAGCTCCCCGGGGACTAGCGGCAACAATGAGCAGTTCTTC; cdr3_aa: CASSSPGTSGNNEQFF
d_call: TRBD1; j_call: TRBJ1-2; v_call: TRBV5-1; clone_size: NA; cdr3_nt: TGCGCCAGCAGCTTGGGCCCCGGGACAGGGGGGAACTATGGCTACACCTTC; cdr3_aa: CASSLGPGTGGNYGYTF
d_call: NA; j_call: TRBJ1-6; v_call: TRBV21-1; clone_size: NA; cdr3_nt: TGTGCCAGCAGCAAGTTGGGGATCGGACAGGTCCGGTTCCGGCTCCCTTATAATTCACCCCTCCACTTT; cdr3_aa: CASSKLGIGQVRFRLPYNSPLHF
d_call: NA; j_call: TRBJ1-1; v_call: TRBV28; clone_size: NA; cdr3_nt: TGTGCCAGCAGTTTTTTAGAGCGAAACACTGAAGCTTTCTTT; cdr3_aa: CASSFLERNTEAFF
d_call: NA; j_call: TRBJ1-5; v_call: TRBV9; clone_size: NA; cdr3_nt: TGTGCCAGCAGCGCCGTTGAAGGGGTCAATCAGCCCCAGCATTTT; cdr3_aa: CASSAVEGVNQPQHF
d_call: TRBD1; j_call: TRBJ1-4; v_call: TRBV7-2; clone_size: NA; cdr3_nt: TGTGCCAGCAGCCCCCTCCGGGACAGATACGAAAAACTGTTTTTT; cdr3_aa: CASSPLRDRYEKLFF
d_call: TRBD2; j_call: TRBJ2-5; v_call: TRBV7-2; clone_size: NA; cdr3_nt: TGTGCCAGCTCCCCCCCCAAGCTAGCGGGGACGGAGACCCAGTACTTC; cdr3_aa: CASSPPKLAGTETQYF
d_call: TRBD1; j_call: TRBJ2-6; v_call: TRBV6-4; clone_size: NA; cdr3_nt: TGTGCCAGCAGTGCCCAACAGGGGTCTGGGGCCAACGTCCTGACTTTC; cdr3_aa: CASSAQQGSGANVLTF